This record looks at one T cell receptor (beta chain) sequence and its context. Which antigen it targets is not known. The input lacks base qualities; no much larger clone sits a single base away. TCRbeta CDR3 regions were amplified from genomic DNA by means of the immunoSEQ Assay, a bias-controlled multiplex PCR. In the authors' own workflow: Nucleated cell counts per sample were estimated from amplification of reference gene primers within the assay. To quantify the absolute abundance of each unique TCRbeta CDR3 rearrangement, sequence reads were collapsed and filtered. For each sample, productive Simpson clonality was calculated by taking the square root of Simpson's diversity index across productive rearrangements. The table comes from immuneACCESS by way of TCRdb, which keeps in-frame sequences with V and J called. Part of the clones is missing from these tables; in studies checked, under half for an unresolved V gene and the rest for unknown reasons. That table is the source of V, J and clone size, and D and trimming were worked out from the DNA. The sample table holds a few hundred thousand clones, of which about 83% were seen once. The ten largest clones take up under 2% of the sample.

The data belong to a study of blood T cell repertoires in COVID-19 (dated by TCRdb to between 2020 and 2021). In terms of the full investigation: Collaborator samples came from the United States, Italy and Spain and covered acute and convalescent phases of COVID-19. The material from the prospective study consisted of cDNA or gDNA derived from T cells, B-cell-depleted T cells, or PBMCs. Deeply sampled blood TCRbeta repertoires from subjects exposed to, actively infected with, or recovered from COVID-19 were included in the dataset. The repertoires were released in a freely available public database meant as a resource for research on the immune response to SARS-CoV-2. The samples were drawn from the first 160 participants of the ongoing ImmuneRACE study and from more than 1,000 subjects provided by 6 global collaborators. Nearly every sample came with metadata listing a de-identified subject ID, COVID-19 status, age in years and sex. Where available, HLA class I and class II types were taken from metadata supplied by the sample provider and were not determined by assay-based typing.

What the study reported, not specific to this receptor: Clinical and demographic metadata were provided uncurated, with the amount varying by source and participant.

Taken from cysteine to phenylalanine, the CDR3 has 13 residues. Only CDR3 DNA is held: 39 bases, read in frame from base 1. The junction shows trimming of 4 bases on V and 6 bases on J, and the gene matches do not reach 2 bases of it. As encoded in the germline V gene (reference sequence), CDR1 is SSHAT while CDR2 is FNYEAQ. Each collaborating institution followed its own protocols to collect whole blood in K2EDTA tubes. For TCRbeta analysis, collaborators shipped samples as frozen whole blood, isolated PBMCs, or DNA extracted from either of those sample types. This TCR was recovered from a woman between 50 and 59 years old with acute or convalescent COVID-19. The receptor chain draws on TRBV7-7 and TRBJ2-1; 8 bases in the middle match TRBD1. The source material was peripheral blood. At the DNA level, the sequence is TGTGCCAGCAGCTACGGGACAGGCAATGAGCAGTTCTTC. It specifies CASSYGTGNEQFF. The reference TRBV7-7 and TRBJ2-1 proteins fill in what lies around the CDR3, so the full variable domain reads GAGVSQSPRYKVTKRGQDVTLRCDPISSHATLYWYQQALGQGPEFLTYFNYEAQPDKSGLPSDRFSAERPEGSISTLTIQRTEQRDSAMYRCASSYGTGNEQFFGPGTRLTVL.